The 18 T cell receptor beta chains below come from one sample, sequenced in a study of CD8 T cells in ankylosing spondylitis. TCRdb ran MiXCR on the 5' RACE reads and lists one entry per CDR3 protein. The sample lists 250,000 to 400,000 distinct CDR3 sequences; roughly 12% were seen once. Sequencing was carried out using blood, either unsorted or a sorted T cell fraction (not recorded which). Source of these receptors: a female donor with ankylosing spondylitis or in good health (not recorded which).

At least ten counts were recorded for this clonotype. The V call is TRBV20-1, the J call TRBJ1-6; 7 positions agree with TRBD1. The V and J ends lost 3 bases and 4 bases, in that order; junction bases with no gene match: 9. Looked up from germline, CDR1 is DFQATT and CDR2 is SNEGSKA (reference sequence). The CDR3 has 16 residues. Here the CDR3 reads CSARSTGAIYNSPLHF. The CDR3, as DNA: TGCAGTGCTAGGTCAACAGGGGCCATATATAATTCACCCCTCCACTTT.

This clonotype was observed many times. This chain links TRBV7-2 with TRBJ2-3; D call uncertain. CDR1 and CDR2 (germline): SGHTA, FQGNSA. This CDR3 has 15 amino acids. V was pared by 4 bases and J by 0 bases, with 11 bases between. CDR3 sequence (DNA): TGTGCCAGCAGCTCCACCTCGCACAGCACAGATACGCAGTATTTT. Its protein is CASSSTSHSTDTQYF.

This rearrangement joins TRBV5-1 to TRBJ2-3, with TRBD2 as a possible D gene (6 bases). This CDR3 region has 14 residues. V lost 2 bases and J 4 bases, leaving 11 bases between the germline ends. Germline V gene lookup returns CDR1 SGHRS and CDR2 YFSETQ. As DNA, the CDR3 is TGCGCCAGCAGCTTAGTCAGGGAGGCAGATACGCAGTATTTT. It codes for CASSLVREADTQYF.

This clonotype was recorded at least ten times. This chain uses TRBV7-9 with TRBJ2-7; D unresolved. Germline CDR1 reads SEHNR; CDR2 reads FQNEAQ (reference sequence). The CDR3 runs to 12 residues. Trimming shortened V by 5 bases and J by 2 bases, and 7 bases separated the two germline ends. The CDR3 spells CASSPSPYEQYF. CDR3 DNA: TGTGCCAGCAGCCCTTCCCCCTACGAGCAGTACTTC.

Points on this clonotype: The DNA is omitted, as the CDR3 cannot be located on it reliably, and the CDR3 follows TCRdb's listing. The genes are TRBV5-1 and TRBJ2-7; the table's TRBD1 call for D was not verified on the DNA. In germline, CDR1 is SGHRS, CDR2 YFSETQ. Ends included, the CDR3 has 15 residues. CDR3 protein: CASSTSGQGTYEQYF.

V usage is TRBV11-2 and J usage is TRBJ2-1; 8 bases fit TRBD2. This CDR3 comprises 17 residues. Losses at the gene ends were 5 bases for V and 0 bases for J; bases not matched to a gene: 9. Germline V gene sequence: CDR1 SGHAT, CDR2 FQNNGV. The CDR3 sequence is CASSPRRGGSSYNEQFF. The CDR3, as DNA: TGTGCCAGCAGCCCCCGACGGGGGGGGAGCTCCTACAATGAGCAGTTCTTC.

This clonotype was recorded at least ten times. The CDR3 bases are TGTGCCAGCAGCCCTGCGGGACTAGCGGAGACCCAGTACTTC. It encodes CASSPAGLAETQYF. This chain uses TRBV7-2 with TRBJ2-5, with TRBD2 matching over 10 bases. Germline assignment: CDR1 SGHTA and CDR2 FQGNSA. Unmatched junction bases numbered 5, after V lost 5 bases and J lost 5 bases. The CDR3 runs to 14 residues.

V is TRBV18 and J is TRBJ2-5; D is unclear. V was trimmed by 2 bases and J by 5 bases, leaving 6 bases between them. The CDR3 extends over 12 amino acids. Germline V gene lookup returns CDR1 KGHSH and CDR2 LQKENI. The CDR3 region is CASSPRSETQYF. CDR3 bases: TGTGCCAGCTCACCAAGGTCGGAGACCCAGTACTTC.

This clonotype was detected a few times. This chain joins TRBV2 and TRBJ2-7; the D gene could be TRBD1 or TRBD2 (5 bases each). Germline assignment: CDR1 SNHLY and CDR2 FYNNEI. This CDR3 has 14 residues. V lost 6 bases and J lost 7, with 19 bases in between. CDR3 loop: CASRTAGATGEQYF. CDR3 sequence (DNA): TGTGCCAGCAGGACTGCCGGGGCAACGGGGGAGCAGTACTTC.

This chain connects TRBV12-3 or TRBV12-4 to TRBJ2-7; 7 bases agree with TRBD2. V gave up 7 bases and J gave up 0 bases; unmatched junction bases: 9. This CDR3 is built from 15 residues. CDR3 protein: CASTTLGGSSYEQYF. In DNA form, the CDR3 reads TGTGCCAGCACGACCCTGGGCGGGAGCTCCTACGAGCAGTACTTC.

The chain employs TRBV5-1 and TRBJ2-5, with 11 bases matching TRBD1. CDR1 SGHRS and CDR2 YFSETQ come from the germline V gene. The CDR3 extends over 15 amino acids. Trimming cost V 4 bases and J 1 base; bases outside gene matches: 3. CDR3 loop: CASSPGQGAQETQYF. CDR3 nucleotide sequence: TGCGCCAGCAGCCCTGGACAGGGGGCCCAAGAGACCCAGTACTTC. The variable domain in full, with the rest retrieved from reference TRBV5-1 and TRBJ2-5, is KAGVTQTPRYLIKTRGQQVTLSCSPISGHRSVSWYQQTPGQGLQFLFEYFSETQRNKGNFPGRFSGRQFSNSRSEMNVSTLELGDSALYLCASSPGQGAQETQYFGPGTRLLVL.

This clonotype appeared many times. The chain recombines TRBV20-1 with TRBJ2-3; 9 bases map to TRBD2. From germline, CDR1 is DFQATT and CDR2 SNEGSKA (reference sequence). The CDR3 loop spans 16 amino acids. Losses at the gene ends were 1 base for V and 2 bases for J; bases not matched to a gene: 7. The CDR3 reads CSARGGTSRLTDTQYF. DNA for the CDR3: TGCAGTGCTAGAGGAGGGACTAGCCGTCTCACAGATACGCAGTATTTT.

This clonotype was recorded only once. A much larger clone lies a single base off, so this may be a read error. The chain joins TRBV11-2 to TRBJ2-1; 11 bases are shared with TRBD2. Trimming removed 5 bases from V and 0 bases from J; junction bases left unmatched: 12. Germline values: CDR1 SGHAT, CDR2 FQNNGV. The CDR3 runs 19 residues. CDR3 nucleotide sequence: TGTGCCAGCAGCGTAAGGGGACTAGCGGCACGGAGCTCCTACAATGAGCAGTTCTTC. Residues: CASSVRGLAARSSYNEQFF.

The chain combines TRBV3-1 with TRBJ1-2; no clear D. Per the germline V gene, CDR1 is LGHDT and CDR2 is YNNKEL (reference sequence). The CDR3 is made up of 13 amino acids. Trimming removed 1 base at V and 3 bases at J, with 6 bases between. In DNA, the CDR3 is TGTGCCAGCAGCCAAGGGCACTACTATGGCTACACCTTC. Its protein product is CASSQGHYYGYTF. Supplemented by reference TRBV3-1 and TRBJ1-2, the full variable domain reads DTAVSQTPKYLVTQMGNDKSIKCEQNLGHDTMYWYKQDSKKFLKIMFSYNNKELIINETVPNRFSPKSPDKAHLNLHINSLELGDSAVYFCASSQGHYYGYTFGSGTRLTVV.

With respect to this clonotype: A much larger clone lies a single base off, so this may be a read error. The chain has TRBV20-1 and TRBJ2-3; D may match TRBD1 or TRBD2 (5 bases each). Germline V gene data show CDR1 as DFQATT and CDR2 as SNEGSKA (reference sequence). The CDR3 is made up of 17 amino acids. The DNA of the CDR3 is TGCTGTGCTAGAGGGGTGGAAAAGGTAGGGGCCACAGATACGCAGTATTTT. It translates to CCARGVEKVGATDTQYF.

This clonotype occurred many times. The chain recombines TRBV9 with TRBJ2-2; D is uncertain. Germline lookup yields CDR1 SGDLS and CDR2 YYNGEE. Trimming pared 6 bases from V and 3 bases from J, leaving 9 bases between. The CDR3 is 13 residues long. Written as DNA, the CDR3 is TGTGCCAGCACCCCTTTGGACACCGGGGAGCTGTTTTTT. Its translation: CASTPLDTGELFF.

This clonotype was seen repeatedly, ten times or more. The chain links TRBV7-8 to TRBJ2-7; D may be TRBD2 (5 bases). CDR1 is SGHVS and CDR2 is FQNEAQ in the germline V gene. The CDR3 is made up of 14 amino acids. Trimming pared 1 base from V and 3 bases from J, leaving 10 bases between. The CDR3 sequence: CASSLVPGNYEQYF. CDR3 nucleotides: TGTGCCAGCAGCTTAGTACCGGGGAACTACGAGCAGTACTTC.

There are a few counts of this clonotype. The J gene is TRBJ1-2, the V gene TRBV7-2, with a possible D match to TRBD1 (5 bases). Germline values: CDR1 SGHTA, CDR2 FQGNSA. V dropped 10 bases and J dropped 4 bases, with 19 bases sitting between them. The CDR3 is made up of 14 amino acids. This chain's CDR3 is CATHLWAGSYGYTF. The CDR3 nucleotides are TGTGCCACCCACTTATGGGCAGGGTCCTATGGCTACACCTTC.